This is a list of T cell receptor beta chains from one sample in a study of cytomegalovirus exposure and HLA in healthy donors. Generated by immunoSEQ multiplex PCR, the TCRdb table keeps only in-frame clones and is missing some. The sample has around 120,000 clones; under 90% are singletons. Sequenced sample: PBMCs. Receptor source: a female donor in good health and CMV-seropositive. Both conserved end residues are part of each CDR3. D genes are given only for firm matches. Rows give clone size only sometimes, using once, few, many, or a class for an expanded clone.

v_call,d_call,j_call,clone_size,cdr3_nt,cdr3_aa
TRBV6-5,TRBD2,TRBJ2-1,-,TGTGCCAGCAAAGAGACAGCGGGGGCTTGTTTCTTC,CASKETAGACFF
TRBV2,TRBD1,TRBJ2-3,-,TGTGCCAGCAGGGAGGGACAGGCCACAGATACGCAGTATTTT,CASREGQATDTQYF
TRBV5-1,TRBD1,TRBJ2-5,-,TGCGCCAGCAGCTTCAGCTGGACAGGGCGCCAAGAGACCCAGTACTTC,CASSFSWTGRQETQYF
TRBV27,TRBD1,TRBJ1-2,-,TGTGCCAGCAGTGCACAGGGGGTGGGAGGCTACACCTTC,CASSAQGVGGYTF
TRBV11-3,-,TRBJ1-1,-,TGTGCCAGCAGCTTAGATCAGGGGCGAGAAGCTTTCTTT,CASSLDQGREAFF
TRBV28,-,TRBJ2-1,-,TGTGCCAGCAGTTTAGGGTCTGCAGGGGTCGTCGATGAGCAGTTCTTC,CASSLGSAGVVDEQFF
TRBV13,-,TRBJ2-6,-,TGTGCCAGCAGCCTGGGAGACACCCTCTCTGGGGCCAACGTCCTGACTTTC,CASSLGDTLSGANVLTF
TRBV30,TRBD2,TRBJ2-1,-,TGTGCCTCCACTAGCGGTCCGACGGGTGAGCAGTTCTTC,CASTSGPTGEQFF
TRBV19,-,TRBJ2-7,-,TGTGCCAGTGCGGGCGAGAGCTCCTACGAGCAGTACTTC,CASAGESSYEQYF
TRBV13,TRBD1,TRBJ1-2,-,TGTGCCAGCAGCTACCGGGACAGAATCAACTATGGCTACACCTTC,CASSYRDRINYGYTF
TRBV6-5,TRBD1,TRBJ1-1,-,TGTGCCAGCAGTTATGGGGACAGGGGGAACACTGAAGCTTTCTTT,CASSYGDRGNTEAFF
TRBV4-1,TRBD1,TRBJ1-5,few,TGCGCCAGCAGCCAATGGGACAGTGCAGAACTCAATCAGCCCCAGCATTTT,CASSQWDSAELNQPQHF
TRBV15,TRBD2,TRBJ2-3,-,TGTGCCACCAGCGTTGGGACTAGTCCCACAGATACGCAGTATTTT,CATSVGTSPTDTQYF
TRBV7-9,-,TRBJ1-3,-,TGTGCCAGCAGAAAGGGGCCACTCTTGAACACCATATATTTT,CASRKGPLLNTIYF
TRBV7-9,-,TRBJ1-2,-,TGTGCCAGCAGCTTAGAAGGCGGGACGGATGGCTACACCTTC,CASSLEGGTDGYTF
TRBV7-8,-,TRBJ1-5,-,TGTGCCAGCAGCTTAGAGCCCATAATGACAAATCAGCCCCAGCATTTT,CASSLEPIMTNQPQHF
TRBV2,-,TRBJ1-5,once,TGTGCCAGCAGTGAGGGGGGGAATCAGCCCCAGCATTTT,CASSEGGNQPQHF
TRBV27,TRBD1,TRBJ1-2,-,TGTGCCAGCAGTTTTCTAGGACAGGGGAGAGGCTACACCTTC,CASSFLGQGRGYTF
TRBV4-1,-,TRBJ2-3,-,TGCGCCAGCAGCCAAGATGCGCGGAGTACGCAGTATTTT,CASSQDARSTQYF
TRBV28,TRBD1,TRBJ2-5,-,TGTGCCAGCAATGGACAGGTGGAGACCCAGTACTTC,CASNGQVETQYF
TRBV7-2,-,TRBJ2-3,-,TGTGCCAGCAGCTTCCTCCTCGCGGGTACGCAGTATTTT,CASSFLLAGTQYF
TRBV18,-,TRBJ2-5,-,TGTGCCAGCTCACCCGACAGACAAGAGACCCAGTACTTC,CASSPDRQETQYF
TRBV10-3,TRBD1,TRBJ2-3,-,TGTGCCATCAGTGGGCGGACAGGGGAGAGAATAGATACGCAGTATTTT,CAISGRTGERIDTQYF
TRBV5-1,TRBD1,TRBJ2-7,once,TGCGCCAGCAGCGGAGGGACAGGCTCCTACGAGCAGTACTTC,CASSGGTGSYEQYF
TRBV9,-,TRBJ2-7,-,TGTGCCAGCAGCGTAGAAGGAGGCGAGCAGTACTTC,CASSVEGGEQYF
TRBV9,-,TRBJ2-1,-,TGTGCCAGCAGCCCGGGACTGCCGTCTCCCTACAATGAGCAGTTCTTC,CASSPGLPSPYNEQFF
TRBV5-1,-,TRBJ2-7,-,TGCGCCAGCAGCTTGGATCAGTCGCCCTACGAGCAGTACTTC,CASSLDQSPYEQYF
TRBV30,-,TRBJ1-5,-,TGTGCCTGGAGTGTAGGGGGGGGTCTTCAGCCCCAGCATTTT,CAWSVGGGLQPQHF
TRBV7-9,TRBD2,TRBJ2-3,-,TGTGCCAGCAGCTCTAGCGGAACCACAGATACGCAGTATTTT,CASSSSGTTDTQYF
TRBV5-1,-,TRBJ1-1,-,TGCGCCAGCAGCTTGGATGTACAGGACACTGAAGCTTTCTTT,CASSLDVQDTEAFF
TRBV2,-,TRBJ1-2,-,TGTGCCAGCAGTGAAGCGGGGCGGGGTTCCGGAGGCTACACCTTC,CASSEAGRGSGGYTF
TRBV7-3,TRBD1,TRBJ2-3,-,TGTGCCAGCAGCTTATCTACAGGGGACACGCAGTATTTT,CASSLSTGDTQYF
TRBV19,-,TRBJ2-4,-,TGTGCCAGTAGTATGGAAGGGGGTCTTCAGTACTTC,CASSMEGGLQYF
TRBV4-2,-,TRBJ1-1,-,TGTGCCAGCAGCACAAGAGGTAATGGTGCTTTCTTT,CASSTRGNGAFF
TRBV5-6,-,TRBJ1-4,-,TGTGCCAGCAGCCCAGGATATGGGGGGTTTGAAAAACTGTTTTTT,CASSPGYGGFEKLFF
TRBV4-2,-,TRBJ1-1,-,TGTGCCAGCGCTTTTAACCCTCTCGGGAACACTGAAGCTTTCTTT,CASAFNPLGNTEAFF
TRBV27,TRBD2,TRBJ2-7,-,TGTGCCAGCAGTTCTCTGAGGCTAGCGGGATACGAGCAGTACTTC,CASSSLRLAGYEQYF
TRBV6-1,-,TRBJ1-6,-,TGTGCCAGCAGTGAACCATCTACAGGGTATAATTCACCCCTCCACTTT,CASSEPSTGYNSPLHF
TRBV7-9,-,TRBJ1-5,few,TGTGCCAGCAGCTCTTTCAATCAGCCCCAGCATTTT,CASSSFNQPQHF
TRBV7-8,-,TRBJ2-5,-,TGTGCCAGCAGCTTATTACAGCCGGGGGAGACCCAGTACTTC,CASSLLQPGETQYF
TRBV9,TRBD1,TRBJ2-7,-,TGTGCCAGCAGCGCCCGGACAGGGGGGTACGAGCAGTACTTC,CASSARTGGYEQYF
TRBV6-6,-,TRBJ1-4,-,TGTGCCAGCAGTTACCCCAGGGGAGCTAATGAAAAACTGTTTTTT,CASSYPRGANEKLFF
TRBV7-9,TRBD1,TRBJ1-2,-,TGTGCCAGCAGCAATTTGGGGGGCAGGGGGCCTTCAATCTATGGCTACACCTTC,CASSNLGGRGPSIYGYTF
TRBV9,TRBD2,TRBJ2-2,-,TGTGCCAGCAGCCCTCTAGCGGGGCTGATGTCCGGGGAGCTGTTTTTT,CASSPLAGLMSGELFF
TRBV7-2,TRBD1,TRBJ2-5,-,TGTGCCAGCAGCTCTCAAACAGGGGCTCGGGAGACCCAGTACTTC,CASSSQTGARETQYF
TRBV10-1,-,TRBJ2-5,-,TGCGCCAGCAGTGAGTCATCAGGGCGTCAGACCCAGTACTTC,CASSESSGRQTQYF